Given below is one T cell receptor (beta chain) in context. Its antigen is unknown. The sample belongs to a study of cytomegalovirus exposure and HLA in healthy donors. About the research overall: An earlier analysis identified 120 million or so unique TCR beta sequences in about 200 million T cells. Overall study findings and caveats: The authors considered a cluster of highly shared sequence variants likely to be a sequencing artifact.

13 Jbeta primers and 60 Vbeta primers were used for the PCR. The table came from immunoSEQ multiplex PCR; TCRdb's copy has only in-frame clones and leaves some out. The data contain 130,000 or so clones, approximately 80% of them seen just once; the ten biggest clones take up 1.5% to 2%. The V end lost 2 bases, the J end lost 0 bases, and 8 bases lay between the germline ends. The CDR3 consists of 16 residues. Germline CDR1 is MGHRA and CDR2 is YSYEKL. V and J are TRBV4-1 and TRBJ1-6, with D uncertain. The receptor comes from a man aged 40-49 years in good health and CMV-seronegative. Sequenced sample: PBMCs. The CDR3 sequence: CASSQSVSSYNSPLHF. CDR3 nucleotide sequence: TGCGCCAGCAGCCAATCCGTGAGCTCCTATAATTCACCCCTCCACTTT.